The present T cell receptor beta chain was sequenced within a study of spatial heterogeneity in lung cancer. Study context: A unique TCR and UMI combination showed up more than ten times in raw reads, on average.

Single TCR cDNA molecules each had their own unique molecular identifier. TCRdb re-derived calls from the 5' RACE reads in MiXCR, one entry per CDR3 protein. The repertoire holds approximately 9,300 distinct CDR3 sequences, with roughly 6% as singletons. Time point described: sample taken at primary tumor resection. Whole RNA, which was extracted from tumor, nontumor lung tissue or frozen PBMC, was sequenced without any cell sorting. The junction had 11 bases not matched to a gene; V was cut back by 5 bases and J by 8 bases. Germline V lookup: CDR1 LNHDA, CDR2 SQIVND (reference sequence). There are 15 residues in the CDR3. Ten or more counts support this clonotype.

Specimen: normal lung tissue next to the tumor, collected at surgery. The TCR was taken from a male donor with early-stage non-small cell lung cancer. The chain is built from TRBV19 and TRBJ1-5; 8 bases are a match to TRBD1. In nucleotides, the CDR3 is TGTGCCAGTAGTGTAGGGACAGGTCTCAGTGAGCCCCAGCATTTT. This gives the protein CASSVGTGLSEPQHF.